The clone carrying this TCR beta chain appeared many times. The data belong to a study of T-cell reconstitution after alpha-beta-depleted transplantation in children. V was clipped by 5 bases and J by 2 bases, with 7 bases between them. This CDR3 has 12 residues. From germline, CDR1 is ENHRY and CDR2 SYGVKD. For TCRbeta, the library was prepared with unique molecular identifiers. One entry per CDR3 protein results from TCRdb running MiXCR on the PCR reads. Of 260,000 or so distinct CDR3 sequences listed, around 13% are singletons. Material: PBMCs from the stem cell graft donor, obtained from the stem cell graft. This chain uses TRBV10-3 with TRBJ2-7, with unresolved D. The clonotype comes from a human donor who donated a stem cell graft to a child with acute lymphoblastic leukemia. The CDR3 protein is CAISRTTYEQYF. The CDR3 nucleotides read TGTGCCATCAGTCGAACTACCTACGAGCAGTACTTC.